This TCR beta chain was sequenced in a study of liver allograft versus peripheral blood T cells (dated by TCRdb to the early 2020s). General notes on the study: The study compared T cell receptor repertoires found within transplanted livers against repertoires in the peripheral blood of liver transplant recipients. Here is what the overall study found, with its caveats: The T cell receptor repertoires within liver allografts were reported to be different from the T cell receptor repertoires detected in peripheral blood.

TCRdb lists the instrument as Illumina MiSeq. TCRdb itself trimmed the public reads at Q25 with fastp, ran MiXCR and retained productive beta chains. Rows are combined by CDR3 protein, so each entry shows the most common genes and DNA. The sample data list over 10,000 distinct CDR3 sequences, and about 26% of these were observed just once. Of the sample, 2% to 2.5% falls within the top ten clones. Sequences SGHDT (CDR1) and YYEEEE (CDR2) are obtained from the germline V gene. V loses 3 bases, J loses 4 bases, and the germline ends lie 10 bases apart. Counted from cysteine to phenylalanine, this CDR3 has 13 amino acids. Only CDR3 DNA is held: 39 bases, read in frame from base 1. This clonotype was recorded only once. Its recognized antigen is unknown. Base qualities are missing; no much larger clone stands one base away. On its own, one read is weak support.

The chain employs TRBV5-6 and TRBJ1-2; TRBD1 is perhaps the D gene, given 5 matching bases. This clonotype was obtained from a human patient who had a liver transplant. A transplant means some T cells may be of graft donor rather than patient origin. The CDR3 sequence is CASSSGRPYGYTF. At the DNA level, the sequence is TGTGCCAGCAGCTCGGGACGGCCCTATGGCTACACCTTC.